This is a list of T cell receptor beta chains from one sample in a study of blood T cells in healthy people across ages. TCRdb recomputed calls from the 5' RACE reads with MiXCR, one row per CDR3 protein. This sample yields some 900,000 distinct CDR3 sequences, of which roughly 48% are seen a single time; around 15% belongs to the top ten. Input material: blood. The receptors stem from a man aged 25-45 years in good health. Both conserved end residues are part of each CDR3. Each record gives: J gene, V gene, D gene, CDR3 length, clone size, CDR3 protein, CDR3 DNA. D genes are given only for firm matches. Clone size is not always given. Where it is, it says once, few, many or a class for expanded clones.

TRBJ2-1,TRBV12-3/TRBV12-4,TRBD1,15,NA,CASRRTGGFYNEQFF,TGTGCCAGCAGAAGGACAGGGGGTTTCTACAATGAGCAGTTCTTC
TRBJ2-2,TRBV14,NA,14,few,CASSQEIRARELFF,TGTGCCAGCAGCCAAGAGATCCGCGCCCGGGAGCTGTTTTTT
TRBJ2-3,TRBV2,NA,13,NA,CASSRDHADAQYF,TGTGCCAGCAGTCGGGACCACGCAGATGCGCAGTATTTT
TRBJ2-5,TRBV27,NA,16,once,CASRPLATGFRETQYF,TGTGCCAGCAGACCTCTCGCGACGGGCTTTCGAGAGACCCAGTACTTC
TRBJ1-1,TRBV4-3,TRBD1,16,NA,CASSQDRGQMNTEAFF,TGCGCCAGCAGCCAAGATCGGGGACAGATGAACACTGAAGCTTTCTTT
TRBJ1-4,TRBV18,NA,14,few,CASSPRTQNEKLFF,TGTGCCAGCTCACCGCGGACACAGAATGAAAAACTGTTTTTT
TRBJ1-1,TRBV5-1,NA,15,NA,CASSLEGLTIGEAFF,TGCGCCAGCAGCTTGGAGGGGCTAACGATCGGGGAAGCTTTCTTT
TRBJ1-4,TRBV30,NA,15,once,CAWSVGDEGHEKLFF,TGTGCCTGGAGTGTAGGTGACGAAGGTCACGAAAAACTGTTTTTT
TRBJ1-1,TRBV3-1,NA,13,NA,CASSQERGYEAFF,TGTGCCAGCAGCCAAGAAAGGGGTTATGAAGCTTTCTTT
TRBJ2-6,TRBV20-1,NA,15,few,CSARDQTDGANVLTF,TGCAGTGCTAGAGATCAGACAGATGGGGCCAACGTCCTGACTTTC
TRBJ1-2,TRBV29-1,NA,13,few,CSVETVANYGYTF,TGCAGCGTCGAGACCGTCGCTAACTATGGCTACACCTTC
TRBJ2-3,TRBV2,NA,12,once,CASKPRTDTQYF,TGTGCCAGCAAACCTCGCACGGATACGCAGTATTTT
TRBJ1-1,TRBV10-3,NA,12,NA,CAISDGGTEAFF,TGTGCCATCAGTGACGGAGGAACTGAAGCTTTCTTT
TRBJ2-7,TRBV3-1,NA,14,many,CASSQVLGPYEQYF,TGTGCCAGCAGCCAAGTTCTGGGACCCTACGAGCAGTACTTC
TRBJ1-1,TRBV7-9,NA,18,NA,CASSLVSGARRRDTEAFF,TGTGCCAGCAGCTTAGTAAGTGGGGCGAGAAGAAGGGACACTGAAGCTTTCTTT
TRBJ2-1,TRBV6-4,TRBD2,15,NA,CASSDSAGGGNEQFF,TGTGCCAGCAGTGACTCGGCGGGGGGTGGGAATGAGCAGTTCTTC
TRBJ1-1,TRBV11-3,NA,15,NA,CASSEGGTWGTEAFF,TGTGCCAGCAGCGAGGGCGGTACCTGGGGCACTGAAGCTTTCTTT
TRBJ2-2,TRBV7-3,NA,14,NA,CASSLYKNTGELFF,TGTGCCAGCAGCCTATACAAGAACACCGGGGAGCTGTTTTTT
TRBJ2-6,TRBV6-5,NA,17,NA,CASSYGSGSSGANVLTF,TGTGCCAGCAGTTATGGATCAGGCAGCTCTGGGGCCAACGTCCTGACTTTC
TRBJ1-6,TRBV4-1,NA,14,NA,CASSQEQYNSPLHF,TGCGCCAGCAGCCAAGAGCAGTATAATTCACCCCTCCACTTT
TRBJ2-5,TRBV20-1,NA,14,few,CSARIGASSETQYF,TGCAGTGCTAGAATCGGGGCTTCGTCGGAGACCCAGTACTTC
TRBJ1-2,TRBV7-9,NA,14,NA,CASSLDSYDYGYTF,TGTGCCAGCAGCCTGGACAGTTACGACTATGGCTACACCTTC
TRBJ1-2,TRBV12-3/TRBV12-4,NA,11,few,CASSFRDGYTF,TGTGCCAGCAGCTTCCGGGATGGCTACACCTTC